These 4 T cell receptor beta chains were sequenced from one sample in a study of cytomegalovirus exposure and HLA in healthy donors. In the PCR, 60 Vbeta and 13 Jbeta primers were used. The method was immunoSEQ multiplex PCR; TCRdb's version includes in-frame clones alone and lacks a portion of them. The sample holds some 130,000 clones, approximately 79% seen once. The sample was PBMCs. These receptors came from a man aged 45-65 years in good health and CMV-seropositive.

V gene TRBV10-3 combines with J gene TRBJ2-7; D is unclear. The CDR3 is 16 residues long. Germline-derived CDR1 and CDR2 are ENHRY and SYGVKD. The V end was cut by 3 bases, the J end by 1 base, with 16 bases between. The CDR3: CAISDPGGGRSYEQYF. CDR3 sequence (DNA): TGTGCCATCAGTGACCCCGGTGGTGGTCGATCCTACGAGCAGTACTTC.

The V gene is TRBV13, the J gene TRBJ1-1; TRBD1 agrees at 7 bases. The CDR3 loop spans 15 amino acids. From germline, CDR1 is PRHDT and CDR2 FYEKMQ (reference sequence). J was trimmed by 11 bases and V by 0 bases; bases with no gene match: 12. The CDR3 DNA is TGTGCCAGCAGCTTAGGTCACGGACAGGCTTTAAGTGCTTTCTTT. Translation gives CASSLGHGQALSAFF. Combining the CDR3 with reference TRBV13 and TRBJ1-1 gives the whole variable domain AAGVIQSPRHLIKEKRETATLKCYPIPRHDTVYWYQQGPGQDPQFLISFYEKMQSDKGSIPDRFSAQQFSDYHSELNMSSLELGDSALYFCASSLGHGQALSAFFGQGTRLTVV.

This clone came up a few times. Here the CDR3 reads CASSFLGTGDEAFF. DNA of the CDR3: TGTGCCAGCAGCTTCTTAGGGACAGGGGATGAAGCTTTCTTT. The chain has TRBV7-8 and TRBJ1-1; 10 positions agree with TRBD1. V was pared by 3 bases and J by 7 bases, with 5 bases of the junction left unmatched. CDR3 length equals 14 residues. CDR1 and CDR2 (germline): SGHVS, FQNEAQ.

J is TRBJ1-1 and V is TRBV5-1; unclear D gene. This CDR3 comprises 15 residues. V was trimmed by 0 bases and J by 3 bases, leaving 12 bases between them. CDR1 and CDR2 from the germline V gene are SGHRS and YFSETQ. In DNA, the CDR3 is TGCGCCAGCAGCTTGGTTGTAGGGAGGGACACTGAAGCTTTCTTT. It translates to CASSLVVGRDTEAFF. Full variable domain (missing parts from reference TRBV5-1 and TRBJ1-1): KAGVTQTPRYLIKTRGQQVTLSCSPISGHRSVSWYQQTPGQGLQFLFEYFSETQRNKGNFPGRFSGRQFSNSRSEMNVSTLELGDSALYLCASSLVVGRDTEAFFGQGTRLTVV.